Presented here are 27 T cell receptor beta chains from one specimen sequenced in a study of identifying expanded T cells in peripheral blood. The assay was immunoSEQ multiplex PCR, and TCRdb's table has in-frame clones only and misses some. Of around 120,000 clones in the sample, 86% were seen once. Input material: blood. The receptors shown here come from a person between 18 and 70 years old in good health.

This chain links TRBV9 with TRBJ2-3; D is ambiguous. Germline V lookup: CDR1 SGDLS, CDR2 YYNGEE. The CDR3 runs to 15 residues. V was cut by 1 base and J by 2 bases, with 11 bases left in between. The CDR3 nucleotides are TGTGCCAGCAGCGTACCCCCTGGGTACACAGATACGCAGTATTTT. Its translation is CASSVPPGYTDTQYF.

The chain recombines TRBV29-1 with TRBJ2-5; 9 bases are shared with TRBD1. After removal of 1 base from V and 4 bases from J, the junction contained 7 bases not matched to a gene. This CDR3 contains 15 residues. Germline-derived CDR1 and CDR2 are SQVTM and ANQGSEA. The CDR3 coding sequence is TGCAGCGTTGAAGGGGACAGGGTAGTGGGAGAGACCCAGTACTTC. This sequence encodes CSVEGDRVVGETQYF.

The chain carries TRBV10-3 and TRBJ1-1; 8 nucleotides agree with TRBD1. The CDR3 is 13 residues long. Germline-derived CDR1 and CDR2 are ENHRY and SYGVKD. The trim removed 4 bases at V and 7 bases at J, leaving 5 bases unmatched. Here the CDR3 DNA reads TGTGCCATCAGTGGGTCAGACAGGGGTGAAGCTTTCTTT. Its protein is CAISGSDRGEAFF.

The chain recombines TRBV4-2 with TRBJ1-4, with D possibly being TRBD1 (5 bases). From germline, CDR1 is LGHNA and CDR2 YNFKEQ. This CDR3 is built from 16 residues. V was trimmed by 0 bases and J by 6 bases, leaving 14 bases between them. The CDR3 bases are TGTGCCAGCAGCCAAGATGGGGCAGTGAGGCATGAAAAACTGTTTTTT. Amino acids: CASSQDGAVRHEKLFF.

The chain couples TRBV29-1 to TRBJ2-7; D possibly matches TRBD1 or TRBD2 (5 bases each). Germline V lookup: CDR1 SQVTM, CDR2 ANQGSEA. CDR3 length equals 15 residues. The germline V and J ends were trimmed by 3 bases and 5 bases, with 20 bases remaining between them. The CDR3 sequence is CSVEAGGGNWDEQYF. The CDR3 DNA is TGCAGCGTTGAGGCTGGGGGTGGGAATTGGGACGAGCAGTACTTC.

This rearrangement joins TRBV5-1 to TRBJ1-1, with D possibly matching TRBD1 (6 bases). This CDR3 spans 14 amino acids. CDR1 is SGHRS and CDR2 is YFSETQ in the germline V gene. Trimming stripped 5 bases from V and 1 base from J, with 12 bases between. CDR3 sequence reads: CASSRTVTNTEAFF. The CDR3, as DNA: TGCGCCAGCAGTAGGACAGTGACGAACACTGAAGCTTTCTTT.

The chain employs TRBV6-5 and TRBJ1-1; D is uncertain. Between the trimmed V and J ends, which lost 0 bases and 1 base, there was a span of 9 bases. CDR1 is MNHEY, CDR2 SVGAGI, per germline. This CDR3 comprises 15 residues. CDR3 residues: CASSYSVIGNTEAFF. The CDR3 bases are TGTGCCAGCAGTTACTCGGTGATTGGGAACACTGAAGCTTTCTTT.

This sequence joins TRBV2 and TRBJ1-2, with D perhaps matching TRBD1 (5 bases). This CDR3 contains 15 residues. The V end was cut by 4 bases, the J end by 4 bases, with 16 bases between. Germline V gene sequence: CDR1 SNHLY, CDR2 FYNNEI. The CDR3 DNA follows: TGTGCCAGCAGTGTTCGGGGGACCGCTTTCTATGGCTACACCTTC. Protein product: CASSVRGTAFYGYTF.

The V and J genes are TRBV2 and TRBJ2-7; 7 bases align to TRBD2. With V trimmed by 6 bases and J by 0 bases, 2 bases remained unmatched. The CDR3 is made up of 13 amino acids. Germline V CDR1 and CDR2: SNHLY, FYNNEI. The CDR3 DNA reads TGTGCCAGCAGCGAGCGGGACTCCTACGAGCAGTACTTC. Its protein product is CASSERDSYEQYF.

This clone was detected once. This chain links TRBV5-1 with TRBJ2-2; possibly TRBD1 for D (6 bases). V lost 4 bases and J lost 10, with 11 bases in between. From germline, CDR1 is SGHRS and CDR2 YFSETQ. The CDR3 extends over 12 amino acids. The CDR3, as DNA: TGCGCCAGCAGCCCGGACAGCTCGGAGCTGTTTTTT. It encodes CASSPDSSELFF.

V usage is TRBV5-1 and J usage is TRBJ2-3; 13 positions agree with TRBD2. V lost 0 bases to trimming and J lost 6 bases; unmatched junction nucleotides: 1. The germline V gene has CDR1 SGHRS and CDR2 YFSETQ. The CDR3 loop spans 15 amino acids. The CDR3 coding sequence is TGCGCCAGCAGCTTGGGACTAGCGGGGGGTGATACGCAGTATTTT. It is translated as CASSLGLAGGDTQYF.

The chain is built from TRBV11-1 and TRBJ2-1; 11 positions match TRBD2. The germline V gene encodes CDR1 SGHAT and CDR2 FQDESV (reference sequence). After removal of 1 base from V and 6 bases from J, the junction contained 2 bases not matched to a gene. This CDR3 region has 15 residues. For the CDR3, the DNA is TGTGCCAGCAGCTTAGGACTAGCGGGGATCAATGAGCAGTTCTTC. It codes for CASSLGLAGINEQFF.

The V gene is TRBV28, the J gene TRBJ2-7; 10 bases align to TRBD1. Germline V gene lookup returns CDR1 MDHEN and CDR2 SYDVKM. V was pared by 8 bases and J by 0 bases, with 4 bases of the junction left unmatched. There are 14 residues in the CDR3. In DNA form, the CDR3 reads TGTGCCAGCGACGACAGGGGGCGCTCCTACGAGCAGTACTTC. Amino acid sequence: CASDDRGRSYEQYF.

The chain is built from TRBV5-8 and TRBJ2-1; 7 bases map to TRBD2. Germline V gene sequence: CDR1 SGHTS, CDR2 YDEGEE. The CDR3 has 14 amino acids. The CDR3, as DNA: TGTGCTAACAAGCGGGGCCCATCCTACAATGAGCAGTTCTTC. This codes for CANKRGPSYNEQFF.

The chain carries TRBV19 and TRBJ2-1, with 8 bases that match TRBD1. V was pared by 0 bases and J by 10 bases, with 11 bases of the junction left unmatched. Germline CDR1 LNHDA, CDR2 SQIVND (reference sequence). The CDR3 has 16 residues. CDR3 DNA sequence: TGTGCCAGTAGTATAGATCATGGCAGGGGGCACGAGGAGCAGTTCTTC. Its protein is CASSIDHGRGHEEQFF. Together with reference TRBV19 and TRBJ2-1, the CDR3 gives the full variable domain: DGGITQSPKYLFRKEGQNVTLSCEQNLNHDAMYWYRQDPGQGLRLIYYSQIVNDFQKGDIAEGYSVSREKKESFPLTVTSAQKNPTAFYLCASSIDHGRGHEEQFFGPGTRLTVL.

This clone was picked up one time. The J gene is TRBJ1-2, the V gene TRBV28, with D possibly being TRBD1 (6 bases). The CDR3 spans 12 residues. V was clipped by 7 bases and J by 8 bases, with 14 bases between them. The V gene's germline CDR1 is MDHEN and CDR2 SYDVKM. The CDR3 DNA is TGTGCCAGCAACCTACAGGGCTGGGGCTACACCTTC. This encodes CASNLQGWGYTF.

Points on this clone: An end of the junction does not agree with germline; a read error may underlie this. The CDR3 DNA reads as TGTGCCAGCAGATCCGGGACAGGGAACTGTGTCTTC. Its protein is CASRSGTGNCVF. V and J are TRBV6-6 and TRBJ1-2; 9 bases are shared with TRBD1. This CDR3 has 12 residues. CDR1 and CDR2 from the germline V gene are MNHNY and SVGAGI (reference sequence).

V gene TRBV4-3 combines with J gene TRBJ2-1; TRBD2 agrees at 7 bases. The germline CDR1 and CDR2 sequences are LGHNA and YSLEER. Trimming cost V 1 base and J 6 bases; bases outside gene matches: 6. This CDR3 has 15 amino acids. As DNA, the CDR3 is TGCGCCAGCAGCCAAGGGCCGGGGGGTGGCAATGAGCAGTTCTTC. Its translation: CASSQGPGGGNEQFF.

CDR3 protein: CASTTGTGVTGANVLTF. The CDR3 region has the DNA TGTGCCAGCACCACCGGGACAGGGGTAACTGGGGCCAACGTCCTGACTTTC. V is TRBV21-1 and J is TRBJ2-6; the tabulated D call, TRBD1, remains unverified against the DNA. TRBV21-1 counts as a pseudogene. This CDR3 is 17 amino acids long.

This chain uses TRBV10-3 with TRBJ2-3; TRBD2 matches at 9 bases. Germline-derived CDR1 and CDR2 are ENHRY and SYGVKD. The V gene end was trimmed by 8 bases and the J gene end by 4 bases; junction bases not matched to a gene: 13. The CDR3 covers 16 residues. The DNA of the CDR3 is TGTGCCATCGCTCCGGCCGGAGCGGGGGGCGCAGATACGCAGTATTTT. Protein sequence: CAIAPAGAGGADTQYF.

Written as DNA, the CDR3 is TGTGCCAGCAGTCCAGGACAGGGCCGCGTTTATGGCTACACCTTC. Protein: CASSPGQGRVYGYTF. The genes are TRBV7-9 and TRBJ1-2; TRBD1 aligns across 8 bases. The CDR3 length is 15 residues. Germline CDR1 is SEHNR and CDR2 is FQNEAQ (reference sequence). J lost 5 bases, V lost 6 bases, and 11 bases had no gene match.

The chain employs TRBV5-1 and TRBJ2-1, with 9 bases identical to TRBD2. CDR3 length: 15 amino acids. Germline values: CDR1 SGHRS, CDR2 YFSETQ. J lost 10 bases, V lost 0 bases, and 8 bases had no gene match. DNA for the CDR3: TGCGCCAGCAGCTTGGCGGCGGGGGGGCCTAAGGAGCAGTTCTTC. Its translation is CASSLAAGGPKEQFF.

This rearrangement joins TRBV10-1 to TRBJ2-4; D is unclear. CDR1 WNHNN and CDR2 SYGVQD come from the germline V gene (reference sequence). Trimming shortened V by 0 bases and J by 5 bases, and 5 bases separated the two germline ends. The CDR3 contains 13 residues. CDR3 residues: CASSESPENIQYF. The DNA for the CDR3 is TGCGCCAGCAGTGAGTCGCCCGAAAACATTCAGTACTTC.

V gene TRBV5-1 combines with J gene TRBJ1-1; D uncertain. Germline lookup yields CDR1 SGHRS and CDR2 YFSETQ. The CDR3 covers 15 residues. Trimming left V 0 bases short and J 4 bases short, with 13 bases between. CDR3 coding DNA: TGCGCCAGCAGCTTGGCCAGGAGGGCGGGCACTGAAGCTTTCTTT. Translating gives CASSLARRAGTEAFF.

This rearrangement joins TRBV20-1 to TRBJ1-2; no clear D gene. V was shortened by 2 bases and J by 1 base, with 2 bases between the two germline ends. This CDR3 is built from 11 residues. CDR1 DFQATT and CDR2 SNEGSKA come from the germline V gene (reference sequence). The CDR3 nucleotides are TGCAGTGCTAGATATAACTATGGCTACACCTTC. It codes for CSARYNYGYTF.

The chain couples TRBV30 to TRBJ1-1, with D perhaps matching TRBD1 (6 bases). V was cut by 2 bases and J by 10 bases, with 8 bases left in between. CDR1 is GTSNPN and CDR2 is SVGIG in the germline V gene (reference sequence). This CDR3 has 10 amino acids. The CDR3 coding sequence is TGTGCCTGGAGTAAGGGGGGAGCTTTCTTT. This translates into CAWSKGGAFF. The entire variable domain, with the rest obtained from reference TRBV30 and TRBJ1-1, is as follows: SQTIHQWPATLVQPVGSPLSLECTVEGTSNPNLYWYRQAAGRGLQLLFYSVGIGQISSEVPQNLSASRPQDRQFILSSKKLLLSDSGFYLCAWSKGGAFFGQGTRLTVV.

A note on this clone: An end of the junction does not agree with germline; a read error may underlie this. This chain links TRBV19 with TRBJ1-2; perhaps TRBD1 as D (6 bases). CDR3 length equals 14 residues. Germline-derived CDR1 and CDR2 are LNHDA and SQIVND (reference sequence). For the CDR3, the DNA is TGTGCGAGTAAATTGGGGGCCGGGAGGTATGGCTACACCTTC. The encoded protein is CASKLGAGRYGYTF.